A single sample gave rise to the 29 T cell receptor beta chains below, sequenced in a study of blood T cell repertoires in COVID-19. The data were produced by immunoSEQ multiplex PCR, yet TCRdb's version contains in-frame clones alone and is incomplete. This repertoire shows hundreds of thousands of clones, over 80% found once; its top ten account for 27%. The sample taken for sequencing was peripheral blood. These receptors were collected from a man aged 35 to 55 with acute or convalescent COVID-19.

The chain is built from TRBV5-4 and TRBJ1-2, with TRBD1 matching over 7 bases. The germline CDR1 and CDR2 sequences are SGHNT and YYREEE (reference sequence). The CDR3 totals 17 residues. V shed 2 bases and J 2 bases; nucleotides not matched to a gene: 12. CDR3 amino acids: CASSFGTAGQANYGYTF. The DNA of the CDR3 is TGTGCCAGCAGCTTTGGTACAGCTGGACAGGCCAACTATGGCTACACCTTC.

This clone occurred once. The chain joins TRBV5-1 to TRBJ2-7; 13 bases fit TRBD2. CDR3 length: 19 residues. From germline, CDR1 is SGHRS and CDR2 YFSETQ. Trimming at V came to 5 bases and at J to 1 base, leaving 15 bases not matched to a gene. The CDR3 DNA follows: TGCGCCAGCAGTTCGCTGGGCAGGACTAGCGGGAGTTCTTCCTACGAGCAGTACTTC. Translating it yields CASSSLGRTSGSSSYEQYF.

This sequence joins TRBV5-5 and TRBJ2-1; the match to TRBD2 covers 10 bases. The V and J ends lost 0 bases and 9 bases, in that order; junction bases with no gene match: 9. Germline CDR1 is SGHKS and CDR2 is YYEKEE (reference sequence). This CDR3 region has 16 residues. CDR3 loop: CASSLVASGSMGEQFF. The DNA of the CDR3 is TGTGCCAGCAGCTTGGTGGCTAGCGGGAGTATGGGTGAGCAGTTCTTC.

The chain has TRBV15 and TRBJ1-4, with D unresolved. Germline V gene lookup returns CDR1 LNHNV and CDR2 YYDKDF (reference sequence). CDR3 size: 18 residues. V lost 3 bases to trimming and J lost 4 bases, with 21 bases between them. CDR3 sequence (DNA): TGTGCCACCAGCAGGGCCCCGATCGAGGGCAGCCATAATGAAAAACTGTTTTTT. It codes for CATSRAPIEGSHNEKLFF.

The rearrangement uses TRBV18 and TRBJ1-1, with D perhaps matching TRBD1 (5 bases). The length of the CDR3 is 13 residues. Trimming took 5 bases from V and 2 from J, leaving 9 bases between them. Germline CDR1 and CDR2: KGHSH and LQKENI. Here the CDR3 DNA reads TGTGCCAGCTCATTCGACAGCAACACTGAAGCTTTCTTT. This translates into CASSFDSNTEAFF. Drawing the rest from reference TRBV18 and TRBJ1-1, the complete variable domain is NAGVMQNPRHLVRRRGQEARLRCSPMKGHSHVYWYRQLPEEGLKFMVYLQKENIIDESGMPKERFSAEFPKEGPSILRIQQVVRGDSAAYFCASSFDSNTEAFFGQGTRLTVV.

The chain combines TRBV16 with TRBJ2-5; 11 positions agree with TRBD1. Germline CDR1 reads KGHSY; CDR2 reads FQNENV. The CDR3 is made up of 17 amino acids. The V and J ends lost 2 bases and 5 bases, in that order; junction bases with no gene match: 10. The CDR3 sequence: CASSQDYGTGGSETQYF. The CDR3, as DNA: TGTGCCAGCAGCCAAGACTACGGGACAGGGGGATCGGAGACCCAGTACTTC.

The chain links TRBV11-2 to TRBJ1-1; 8 bases agree with TRBD1. This CDR3 has 19 amino acids. Germline CDR1 is SGHAT and CDR2 is FQNNGV. V lost 0 bases and J lost 1; bases outside the gene matches: 13. DNA for the CDR3: TGTGCCAGCAGCTTAGATGTTGTGACAGGGGAGCCCCAGAACACTGAAGCTTTCTTT. Translated, it gives CASSLDVVTGEPQNTEAFF.

V gene TRBV6-5 combines with J gene TRBJ1-2; TRBD1 is a possible D gene (5 bases). The V and J ends lost 0 bases and 7 bases respectively, with 6 bases between them. CDR1 is MNHEY, CDR2 SVGAGI, per germline. This CDR3 region has 12 residues. The CDR3 here is CASSYSQGGYTF. CDR3 in DNA: TGTGCCAGCAGTTACTCTCAGGGTGGCTACACCTTC.

The chain couples TRBV3-1 (or the pseudogene TRBV3-2) to TRBJ1-2, with a tentative D call TRBD1 (6 bases). V lost 2 bases and J lost 7, with 14 bases in between. The CDR3 is 14 residues long. The V gene's germline CDR1 is LGHDT and CDR2 YNNKEL (reference sequence). CDR3 in amino acids: CASSQSNAGAGYTF. CDR3 DNA: TGTGCCAGCAGCCAAAGTAATGCAGGGGCTGGCTACACCTTC.

The V and J genes are TRBV12-3 or TRBV12-4 and TRBJ1-5; D remains ambiguous. The CDR3 has 13 residues. Trimming removed 3 bases at V and 3 bases at J, with 6 bases between. CDR3 nucleotides: TGTGCCAGCAGTTTTGACATCAATCAGCCCCAGCATTTT. Residues: CASSFDINQPQHF.

The V and J genes are TRBV25-1 and TRBJ1-2; maybe TRBD1 (6 bases). Between the trimmed V and J ends, which lost 5 bases and 7 bases, there was a span of 14 bases. CDR1 is MGHDK and CDR2 is SYGVNS in the germline V gene. The CDR3 runs 13 residues. The CDR3 spells CASSLTGSGGYTF. CDR3 nucleotides: TGTGCCAGCAGTCTGACAGGCTCTGGTGGCTACACCTTC.

This rearrangement joins TRBV5-1 to TRBJ2-2; D is perhaps TRBD1 (5 bases). CDR1 SGHRS and CDR2 YFSETQ come from the germline V gene. Trimming shortened V by 1 base and J by 6 bases, and 10 bases separated the two germline ends. This CDR3 comprises 14 residues. The CDR3 spells CASSLSPRAGELFF. CDR3 nucleotides: TGCGCCAGCAGCTTGAGCCCCAGGGCCGGGGAGCTGTTTTTT.

V and J are TRBV7-8 and TRBJ2-1; TRBD2 aligns across 12 bases. The length of the CDR3 is 15 residues. Germline loops: CDR1 SGHVS, CDR2 FQNEAQ. Unmatched junction bases numbered 2, after V lost 6 bases and J lost 2 bases. This chain's CDR3 is CASRRLAGAYNEQFF. CDR3 sequence (DNA): TGTGCCAGCAGGCGACTAGCGGGAGCCTACAATGAGCAGTTCTTC.

The rearrangement joins TRBV4-1 to TRBJ2-1; 8 bases fit TRBD1. J was trimmed by 4 bases and V by 2 bases; bases with no gene match: 4. This CDR3 contains 15 residues. The V gene's germline CDR1 is MGHRA and CDR2 YSYEKL. CDR3 residues: CASSQPRDRYNEQFF. The CDR3, as DNA: TGCGCCAGCAGCCAACCAAGGGACAGGTACAATGAGCAGTTCTTC.

This clone was seen just once. This chain links TRBV7-6 with TRBJ2-1, with 10 bases lining up with TRBD2. CDR1 and CDR2 from the germline V gene are SGHVS and FNYEAQ. This CDR3 has 16 residues. J gave up 9 bases and V 2 bases, and 10 bases lay outside the gene matches. The DNA for the CDR3 is TGTGCCAGCAGCTTAACAGCGGGAGGGCCAGGGTTTGAGCAGTTCTTC. It translates to CASSLTAGGPGFEQFF.

The CDR3 DNA reads TGTGCCAGCAGTATGGCCGACTATGGCTACACCTTC. Its protein product is CASSMADYGYTF. The chain has TRBV7-9 and TRBJ1-2; D is unresolved. This CDR3 contains 12 residues. Trimming cost V 6 bases and J 3 bases, with 8 bases left between them. The germline V gene has CDR1 SEHNR and CDR2 FQNEAQ (reference sequence).

The rearrangement links TRBV4-3 to TRBJ2-3, with 7 bases matching TRBD2. The V and J ends lost 1 base and 2 bases, in that order; junction bases with no gene match: 6. Germline values: CDR1 LGHNA, CDR2 YSLEER. This CDR3 comprises 16 residues. CDR3 residues: CASSQVLSGNTDTQYF. In DNA form, the CDR3 reads TGCGCCAGCAGCCAAGTTCTAAGCGGGAACACAGATACGCAGTATTTT.

V and J are TRBV19 and TRBJ2-7; 9 nucleotides align to TRBD1. Germline V CDR1 and CDR2: LNHDA, SQIVND (reference sequence). The CDR3 extends over 15 amino acids. V shed 6 bases and J 2 bases; nucleotides not matched to a gene: 8. The CDR3 sequence: CASSTLDRGPYEQYF. CDR3 bases: TGTGCCAGTAGCACCCTGGACAGGGGACCCTACGAGCAGTACTTC. The full variable domain, with the rest looked up from reference TRBV19 and TRBJ2-7, is DGGITQSPKYLFRKEGQNVTLSCEQNLNHDAMYWYRQDPGQGLRLIYYSQIVNDFQKGDIAEGYSVSREKKESFPLTVTSAQKNPTAFYLCASSTLDRGPYEQYFGPGTRLTVT.

V gene TRBV6-4 combines with J gene TRBJ2-2; D perhaps matches TRBD1 (5 bases). This CDR3 region has 14 residues. Trimming cost V 8 bases and J 2 bases, with 12 bases left between them. Germline loops: CDR1 MRHNA, CDR2 SNTAGT. For the CDR3, the DNA is TGTGCCAGCCGACAGCAGCCCAACACCGGGGAGCTGTTTTTT. Its translation is CASRQQPNTGELFF.

This clone was found once. The rearrangement joins TRBV7-9 to TRBJ1-1; D possibly corresponds to TRBD1 (5 bases). Germline CDR1 SEHNR, CDR2 FQNEAQ (reference sequence). The CDR3 spans 15 residues. V was shortened by 6 bases and J by 5 bases, with 19 bases between the two germline ends. The CDR3, as DNA: TGTGCCAGCAGGTATATGGTCGGGGAGGGGACTGAAGCTTTCTTT. Amino acids: CASRYMVGEGTEAFF.

V usage is TRBV12-3 or TRBV12-4 and J usage is TRBJ1-2; D unresolved. There are 13 residues in the CDR3. Trimming removed 3 bases at V and 8 bases at J, with 13 bases between. The CDR3 DNA reads TGTGCCAGCAGTTTTAGCCAGTCTGAAGGCTACACCTTC. As protein: CASSFSQSEGYTF.

The chain employs TRBV6-5 and TRBJ2-7; 10 nucleotides agree with TRBD2. The CDR3 runs to 14 residues. CDR1 and CDR2 (germline): MNHEY, SVGAGI. V shed 6 bases and J 5 bases; nucleotides not matched to a gene: 7. CDR3 nucleotides: TGTGCCAGCAGCAAGCGGGAGGGCCGGAACGAGCAGTACTTC. Translation: CASSKREGRNEQYF.

V usage is TRBV5-5 and J usage is TRBJ1-3, with D unresolved. This CDR3 region has 14 residues. Germline lookup yields CDR1 SGHKS and CDR2 YYEKEE (reference sequence). The V end was cut by 3 bases, the J end by 2 bases, with 9 bases between. The CDR3 nucleotides read TGTGCCAGCAGCTCCGGTTTAGCTGGAAACACCATATATTTT. It codes for CASSSGLAGNTIYF. The full variable domain, completed using reference TRBV5-5 and TRBJ1-3, is DAGVTQSPTHLIKTRGQQVTLRCSPISGHKSVSWYQQVLGQGPQFIFQYYEKEERGRGNFPDRFSARQFPNYSSELNVNALLLGDSALYLCASSSGLAGNTIYFGEGSWLTVV.

V is TRBV5-1 and J is TRBJ2-3, with a tentative D call TRBD2 (6 bases). Germline V gene sequence: CDR1 SGHRS, CDR2 YFSETQ. This CDR3 is 14 amino acids long. V lost 4 bases and J 3 bases, leaving 12 bases between the germline ends. The CDR3 protein is CASSIEGRTDTQYF. In DNA, the CDR3 is TGCGCCAGCAGCATCGAGGGGAGGACAGATACGCAGTATTTT.

The chain carries TRBV18 and TRBJ2-7; possibly TRBD2 for D (5 bases). The CDR3 consists of 15 residues. CDR1 and CDR2 (germline): KGHSH, LQKENI. Trimming shortened V by 6 bases and J by 6 bases, and 21 bases separated the two germline ends. For the CDR3, the DNA is TGTGCCAGCTCCTACAGTGCCTTAGGACGGGGCGAGCAGTACTTC. It codes for CASSYSALGRGEQYF.

This rearrangement joins TRBV6-5 to TRBJ2-7; 10 nucleotides agree with TRBD1. Germline CDR1 reads MNHEY; CDR2 reads SVGAGI. V was clipped by 5 bases and J by 4 bases; unmatched bases: 8. The CDR3 is made up of 15 amino acids. The CDR3 here is CASSPRDRGGYEQYF. CDR3 sequence (DNA): TGTGCCAGCAGTCCCCGGGACAGGGGTGGGTACGAGCAGTACTTC.

V gene TRBV5-1 combines with J gene TRBJ2-3; 7 bases are a match to TRBD2. CDR3 length: 15 residues. The trim removed 2 bases at V and 3 bases at J, leaving 6 bases unmatched. Looked up from germline, CDR1 is SGHRS and CDR2 is YFSETQ. CDR3 bases: TGCGCCAGCAGCTTAAGAGCGGGGTTGACAGATACGCAGTATTTT. Protein: CASSLRAGLTDTQYF.

V usage is TRBV2 and J usage is TRBJ1-4; 7 positions match TRBD1. Unmatched junction bases numbered 18, after V lost 3 bases and J lost 8 bases. The CDR3 totals 18 residues. Looked up from germline, CDR1 is SNHLY and CDR2 is FYNNEI. CDR3 amino acids: CASSDLGTEKRLEEKLFF. As DNA, the CDR3 is TGTGCCAGCAGTGATTTAGGGACAGAAAAAAGACTGGAAGAAAAACTGTTTTTT.

The chain is built from TRBV5-5 and TRBJ2-3, with 14 bases identical to TRBD2. The CDR3 length is 16 residues. Germline CDR1 and CDR2: SGHKS and YYEKEE (reference sequence). J lost 4 bases, V lost 2 bases, and 3 bases had no gene match. DNA of the CDR3: TGTGCCAGCAGCTTAGGGACTAGCGGGAGCTCAGATACGCAGTATTTT. It codes for CASSLGTSGSSDTQYF.